The source of this TCR beta chain is a study of CD8+ T cells in alopecia areata. The study, taken as a whole, reports: In lesional scalp, particularly from alopecia totalis/universalis, clonality was higher than in normal scalp.

cDNA serving as the sequencing template came from extracted, reverse transcribed RNA. Only in-frame clones appear in the TCRdb table, and some are missing; sequencing was by immunoSEQ multiplex PCR. Among approximately 130,000 clones listed, roughly 57% were seen once. Treatment indicated: oral pan-JAK inhibitor, 5-10 mg twice daily. With 3 bases clipped from V and 10 bases from J, the junction kept 16 bases outside the gene matches. The germline gives CDR1 SGHRS, CDR2 YFSETQ. This CDR3 is 17 amino acids long. On this clone itself: The antigen is not known.

The sequence derives from a human donor with alopecia areata. The source was CD4+ T cells sorted from blood, collected at week 4, from a patient treated with tofacitinib. The V call is TRBV5-1, the J call TRBJ1-6; 7 bases line up with TRBD1. The CDR3 loop reads CASSSNSRQGLNSPLHF. The CDR3 DNA sequence: TGCGCCAGCAGCTCGAACTCCCGACAGGGACTCAACTCACCCCTCCACTTT.